This TCR beta chain is from a study of vaccination and CD4 T cells after COVID-19. Specified treatment: approximately nine-day PBMC culture with coronavirus spike peptide pools or control peptides (ViraFEST assay). Before TCRs were sequenced, ViraFEST expanded antigen-specific T cells with peptide pools. Worth noting for this clonotype: The target antigen is unknown.

The Oncomine TCR Beta short-read assay sequenced DNA from cultured CD4+ T cells. Via MiXCR, TCRdb re-called the PCR reads, giving one row per CDR3 protein. In the table there are approximately 3,300 distinct CDR3 sequences, roughly 26% of which are singletons. The starting material was CD4+ T cells from blood, cultured in vitro, obtained after SARS-CoV-2 vaccination. The clonotype was recovered from a human donor who had recovered from COVID-19.

CDR3: CASSFGGIVGAYEQYF. The CDR3 nucleotides read TGTGCCAGCAGCTTTGGGGGAATAGTAGGCGCCTACGAGCAGTACTTC. The gene calls are TRBV5-4 and TRBJ2-7; the D gene could be TRBD1 or TRBD2 (5 bases each). The CDR3 contains 16 residues. Germline CDR1 and CDR2: SGHNT and YYREEE (reference sequence). Trimming cost V 2 bases and J 2 bases, with 17 bases left between them.